Below are 14 T cell receptor beta chains sequenced from a single sample in a study of beta chain features in type 1 diabetes. Overall study findings and caveats: In every one of the four CD4+ subsets, TCRB CDR3s were moderately but significantly shorter in Type 1 diabetes patients.

Their antigens remain unidentified. Isolated RNA was reverse transcribed in full, so expressed TCRB transcripts were sequenced. The method was immunoSEQ multiplex PCR; TCRdb's version includes in-frame clones alone and lacks a portion of them. This repertoire shows around 70,000 clones, approximately 47% found once; its top ten account for 0.7%. The sequenced sample was central memory CD4+ T cells from blood. Receptors originate from a young man with type 1 diabetes.

A few counts support this clone. The V gene is TRBV5-1, the J gene TRBJ2-3, with 7 nucleotides matching TRBD1. Germline CDR1 reads SGHRS; CDR2 reads YFSETQ. CDR3 length equals 15 residues. V lost 4 bases and J lost 2; bases outside the gene matches: 7. The CDR3 nucleotides read TGCGCCAGCAGCCCTGGGACAGCCAACACAGATACGCAGTATTTT. Its translation: CASSPGTANTDTQYF.

This clone turned up a few times. The CDR3 DNA sequence: TGTGCCAGCAGTCAACTTCAGGGTGGGAACTACGAGCAGTACTTC. Translating it yields CASSQLQGGNYEQYF. This chain links TRBV27 with TRBJ2-7, with a weak D call TRBD1 (5 bases). Between the trimmed V and J ends, which lost 5 bases and 3 bases, there was a span of 17 bases. CDR1 is MNHEY, CDR2 SMNVEV, per germline (reference sequence). The CDR3 extends over 15 amino acids.

The rearrangement uses TRBV5-1 and TRBJ2-2; 13 nucleotides match TRBD2. Germline-derived CDR1 and CDR2 are SGHRS and YFSETQ. This CDR3 region has 18 residues. Trimming took 0 bases from V and 1 from J; bases not matched to a gene: 3. The CDR3 coding sequence is TGCGCCAGCAGCTTGGGACTAGCGGGGGGACGGAACACCGGGGAGCTGTTTTTT. Translating gives CASSLGLAGGRNTGELFF. The variable domain in full, completed from reference TRBV5-1 and TRBJ2-2, reads KAGVTQTPRYLIKTRGQQVTLSCSPISGHRSVSWYQQTPGQGLQFLFEYFSETQRNKGNFPGRFSGRQFSNSRSEMNVSTLELGDSALYLCASSLGLAGGRNTGELFFGEGSRLTVL.

The chain carries TRBV5-1 and TRBJ2-1, with 7 bases lining up with TRBD2. V shed 5 bases, J shed 5 bases, and the junction held 13 bases outside the gene matches. Germline V gene lookup returns CDR1 SGHRS and CDR2 YFSETQ. This CDR3 comprises 16 residues. CDR3 nucleotide sequence: TGCGCCAGCAGTCTAGAGGGAGGGAGAGGTAACAATGAGCAGTTCTTC. The encoded protein is CASSLEGGRGNNEQFF. The complete variable domain, with remaining parts taken from reference TRBV5-1 and TRBJ2-1, reads KAGVTQTPRYLIKTRGQQVTLSCSPISGHRSVSWYQQTPGQGLQFLFEYFSETQRNKGNFPGRFSGRQFSNSRSEMNVSTLELGDSALYLCASSLEGGRGNNEQFFGPGTRLTVL.

Only a few counts were recorded for this clone. This rearrangement joins TRBV19 to TRBJ2-7; perhaps TRBD1 as D (5 bases). This CDR3 is 14 amino acids long. CDR1 and CDR2 from the germline V gene are LNHDA and SQIVND (reference sequence). V lost 0 bases and J lost 5, with 11 bases in between. CDR3 nucleotides: TGTGCCAGTAGTATAGAATCACAGGCCCACGAGCAGTACTTC. The encoded protein is CASSIESQAHEQYF.

This clone was observed a few times. V usage is TRBV5-8 and J usage is TRBJ1-2, with a weak D call TRBD1 (6 bases). Germline CDR1 and CDR2: SGHTS and YDEGEE. This CDR3 has 16 residues. V was pared by 4 bases and J by 2 bases, with 18 bases between. For the CDR3, the DNA is TGTGCCAGCAGCCCTACGTGGGGGCAGCGCAACTATGGCTACACCTTC. Its translation is CASSPTWGQRNYGYTF.

The chain recombines TRBV30 with TRBJ1-2; 8 bases agree with TRBD1. V was clipped by 4 bases and J by 7 bases; unmatched bases: 8. Germline V lookup: CDR1 GTSNPN, CDR2 SVGIG (reference sequence). This CDR3 is 13 amino acids long. CDR3 region: CAWTPGQVVGYTF. CDR3 coding DNA: TGTGCCTGGACCCCGGGACAGGTGGTTGGCTACACCTTC. Supplemented by reference TRBV30 and TRBJ1-2, the full variable domain reads SQTIHQWPATLVQPVGSPLSLECTVEGTSNPNLYWYRQAAGRGLQLLFYSVGIGQISSEVPQNLSASRPQDRQFILSSKKLLLSDSGFYLCAWTPGQVVGYTFGSGTRLTVV.

The chain has TRBV6-1 and TRBJ1-3; D remains ambiguous. The CDR3 covers 12 residues. The germline V gene encodes CDR1 MNHNS and CDR2 SASEGT. Trimming took off 3 bases at V and 4 bases at J, with 4 bases between the two ends. The CDR3 bases are TGTGCCAGCAGTGACATCGGAAACACCATATATTTT. Protein: CASSDIGNTIYF.

This clone was picked up a small number of times. The chain carries TRBV10-1 and TRBJ2-7; 9 positions agree with TRBD1. The V gene's germline CDR1 is WNHNN and CDR2 SYGVQD (reference sequence). V was pared by 6 bases and J by 7 bases, with 4 bases of the junction left unmatched. The CDR3 is 12 amino acids. For the CDR3, the DNA is TGCGCCAGCAGCGGACAGGGGACGGAGCAGTACTTC. Protein product: CASSGQGTEQYF.

This chain connects TRBV7-2 to TRBJ2-7; TRBD2 matches 9 bases. Trimming at V came to 4 bases and at J to 3 bases, leaving 7 bases not matched to a gene. The CDR3 is 15 amino acids. Germline loops: CDR1 SGHTA, CDR2 FQGNSA. DNA of the CDR3: TGTGCCAGCAGCTCCGGGGGTAGCGGGGGCTACGAGCAGTACTTC. Its translation is CASSSGGSGGYEQYF.

J is TRBJ2-7 and V is TRBV11-3; D is uncertain. This CDR3 has 13 amino acids. V was pared by 0 bases and J by 3 bases, with 6 bases between. Germline assignment: CDR1 SGHNT and CDR2 YENEEA. CDR3 nucleotides: TGTGCCAGCAGCTTAGAAGTAGTCTACGAGCAGTACTTC. This gives the protein CASSLEVVYEQYF.

J is TRBJ2-1 and V is TRBV25-1; TRBD2 is a possible D gene (5 bases). Trimming removed 3 bases from V and 4 bases from J, with 13 bases in between. Germline-derived CDR1 and CDR2 are MGHDK and SYGVNS. The CDR3 is 15 residues long. CDR3 loop: CASSDSGLGYNEQFF. In DNA, the CDR3 is TGTGCCAGCAGTGACAGCGGTCTCGGGTACAATGAGCAGTTCTTC.

The chain recombines TRBV7-9 with TRBJ1-1; D remains unclear. V was trimmed by 5 bases and J by 1 base, leaving 8 bases between them. The CDR3 totals 13 residues. Germline V lookup: CDR1 SEHNR, CDR2 FQNEAQ (reference sequence). CDR3 bases: TGTGCCAGCAGCGTGACACCGAACACTGAAGCTTTCTTT. Translated, it gives CASSVTPNTEAFF.

This chain joins TRBV18 and TRBJ2-2; D uncertain. The CDR3 totals 13 residues. Germline V gives CDR1 KGHSH, CDR2 LQKENI. The V gene lost 5 bases and the J gene lost 5 bases, with 9 bases spanning the gap. The CDR3 bases are TGTGCCAGCTCATCCGCGTCTACCGGGGAGCTGTTTTTT. It encodes CASSSASTGELFF.